The 17 T cell receptor beta chains given below trace back to one sample, sequenced in a study of a mutant IDH1 vaccine in newly diagnosed glioma. The repertoire was sequenced with immunoSEQ multiplex PCR; TCRdb's copy has only in-frame clones and lacks some. The repertoire includes 68,000 or so clones, approximately 79% of them detected once, and around 8.4% sits in the top ten. The time point here: baseline, week 1 (first vaccination visit). Treatment reported: pre-vaccination baseline after standard-of-care therapy. The input for sequencing was PBMCs, taken from a glioma patient treated with radiotherapy, temozolomide or both. Every receptor here comes from a man in his fifties with glioma.

Comments on this clone: Other DNA variants within this sample encode the same CDR3. V gene TRBV7-2 combines with J gene TRBJ1-2; D is possibly TRBD1 (6 bases). Trimming took 5 bases from V and 2 from J, leaving 9 bases between them. The germline gives CDR1 SGHTA, CDR2 FQGNSA. The CDR3 is made up of 13 amino acids. The chain's CDR3 is CASSPDRNYGYTF. CDR3 DNA: TGTGCCAGCAGCCCGGACAGAAACTATGGCTACACCTTC.

This clone was seen a handful of times. CDR3 nucleotide sequence: TGCAGCGTCGGGACACAGGGACAGCCCCAGCATTTT. This encodes CSVGTQGQPQHF. V gene TRBV29-1 combines with J gene TRBJ1-5; the D gene is possibly TRBD1 (6 bases). V was clipped by 6 bases and J by 7 bases, with 13 bases between them. This CDR3 is built from 12 residues. CDR1 is SQVTM, CDR2 ANQGSEA, per germline.

This clone was detected only a few times. The rearrangement links TRBV30 to TRBJ1-5, with D perhaps matching TRBD1 (5 bases). Germline assignment: CDR1 GTSNPN and CDR2 SVGIG (reference sequence). V was trimmed by 0 bases and J by 4 bases, leaving 10 bases between them. The CDR3 covers 14 residues. The CDR3 spells CAWSVGQGNQPQHF. In DNA form, the CDR3 reads TGTGCCTGGAGTGTAGGGCAGGGTAATCAGCCCCAGCATTTT.

The rearrangement uses TRBV18 and TRBJ2-7; D may be TRBD1 (7 bases). Germline V CDR1 and CDR2: KGHSH, LQKENI. V lost 6 bases, J lost 6 bases, and 12 bases lay in between. The CDR3 totals 12 residues. The CDR3 spells CASSAGGGEQYF. CDR3 sequence (DNA): TGTGCCAGCTCCGCAGGGGGAGGCGAGCAGTACTTC.

The chain has TRBV6-6 and TRBJ1-4; D uncertain. There are 12 residues in the CDR3. Trimming shortened V by 6 bases and J by 6 bases, and 8 bases separated the two germline ends. CDR1 and CDR2 (germline): MNHNY, SVGAGI (reference sequence). The CDR3 protein is CASSPGDEKLFF. Written as DNA, the CDR3 is TGTGCCAGCAGCCCGGGAGATGAAAAACTGTTTTTT.

This chain uses TRBV5-4 with TRBJ1-1; D unclear. V shed 0 bases and J shed 7 bases, with 7 bases lying between them. This CDR3 comprises 12 residues. From germline, CDR1 is SGHNT and CDR2 YYREEE (reference sequence). The CDR3 nucleotides are TGTGCCAGCAGCTTGGAGGTCGATGAAGCTTTCTTT. Translating gives CASSLEVDEAFF.

This chain connects TRBV9 to TRBJ1-1; D ambiguous. The ends were cut back, 4 bases at V and 4 bases at J, with 11 bases in the middle. This CDR3 is built from 13 residues. Looked up from germline, CDR1 is SGDLS and CDR2 is YYNGEE. The CDR3: CASSSRGFTEAFF. The CDR3 nucleotides are TGTGCCAGCAGCTCCCGGGGATTCACTGAAGCTTTCTTT.

The chain employs TRBV5-6 and TRBJ1-3; no definite D call. The germline V gene encodes CDR1 SGHDT and CDR2 YYEEEE. CDR3 length: 14 amino acids. Trimming removed 4 bases from V and 2 bases from J, with 10 bases in between. CDR3 sequence: CASSPNGAGNTIYF. CDR3 in DNA: TGTGCCAGCAGCCCAAACGGGGCTGGAAACACCATATATTTT. The full variable domain, with the rest looked up from reference TRBV5-6 and TRBJ1-3, is DAGVTQSPTHLIKTRGQQVTLRCSPKSGHDTVSWYQQALGQGPQFIFQYYEEEERQRGNFPDRFSGHQFPNYSSELNVNALLLGDSALYLCASSPNGAGNTIYFGEGSWLTVV.

This chain connects TRBV5-1 to TRBJ1-1, with D uncertain. V was pared by 2 bases and J by 0 bases, with 8 bases between. The CDR3 extends over 14 amino acids. Germline lookup yields CDR1 SGHRS and CDR2 YFSETQ. CDR3 in DNA: TGCGCCAGCAGCTTAAGACGGCTGAACACTGAAGCTTTCTTT. It encodes CASSLRRLNTEAFF.

This clone was observed a single time. J is TRBJ2-2 and V is TRBV5-8; D remains unclear. The ends were cut back, 0 bases at V and 1 base at J, with 10 bases in the middle. This CDR3 has 16 amino acids. Looked up from germline, CDR1 is SGHTS and CDR2 is YDEGEE. The CDR3 DNA reads TGTGCCAGCAGCTTGGCTATAAGCTTGAACACCGGGGAGCTGTTTTTT. It yields the protein CASSLAISLNTGELFF. Using reference TRBV5-8 and TRBJ2-2 for the parts outside the CDR3, the full variable domain is EAGVTQSPTHLIKTRGQQATLRCSPISGHTSVYWYQQALGLGLQFLLWYDEGEERNRGNFPPRFSGRQFPNYSSELNVNALELEDSALYLCASSLAISLNTGELFFGEGSRLTVL.

The V gene is TRBV6-6, the J gene TRBJ2-1; 8 bases are a match to TRBD1. CDR1 and CDR2 from the germline V gene are MNHNY and SVGAGI (reference sequence). The CDR3 totals 15 residues. The J segment lost 9 bases and the V segment lost 6 bases, leaving 13 bases of the junction unmatched. CDR3 coding DNA: TGTGCCAGCAGCCCGACCAGGGGGCCCCAGGGTGAGCAGTTCTTC. Translation gives CASSPTRGPQGEQFF.

This chain links TRBV6-5 with TRBJ1-2; no clear D. In germline, CDR1 is MNHEY, CDR2 SVGAGI. V shed 11 bases and J shed 2 bases, with 12 bases lying between them. The CDR3 runs 12 residues. The CDR3 protein is CAVRRANYGYTF. The CDR3 region has the DNA TGTGCCGTCAGGAGGGCGAACTATGGCTACACCTTC.

This chain joins TRBV19 and TRBJ2-7, with D perhaps matching TRBD1 or TRBD2 (5 bases each). Trimming stripped 2 bases from V and 5 bases from J, with 16 bases between. CDR3 length equals 15 residues. Germline-derived CDR1 and CDR2 are LNHDA and SQIVND (reference sequence). The CDR3 coding sequence is TGTGCCAGTAGTATAAGAGGGTCGGGGCCCCACGAGCAGTACTTC. It translates to CASSIRGSGPHEQYF.

The V gene is TRBV30, the J gene TRBJ1-1, with D possibly being TRBD1 (5 bases). Germline-derived CDR1 and CDR2 are GTSNPN and SVGIG (reference sequence). CDR3 length: 13 residues. Trimming took 0 bases from V and 4 from J, leaving 9 bases between them. For the CDR3, the DNA is TGTGCCTGGAGTGTAGGAGGGGTCACTGAAGCTTTCTTT. Translated, it gives CAWSVGGVTEAFF. The whole variable domain, remainder taken from reference TRBV30 and TRBJ1-1, is SQTIHQWPATLVQPVGSPLSLECTVEGTSNPNLYWYRQAAGRGLQLLFYSVGIGQISSEVPQNLSASRPQDRQFILSSKKLLLSDSGFYLCAWSVGGVTEAFFGQGTRLTVV.

The gene calls are TRBV6-5 and TRBJ1-2; the match to TRBD1 covers 10 bases. J gave up 6 bases and V 0 bases, and 4 bases lay outside the gene matches. The CDR3 has 15 amino acids. Per the germline V gene, CDR1 is MNHEY and CDR2 is SVGAGI. The CDR3 DNA sequence: TGTGCCAGCAGTTACTCTGGGACAGGGGATCATGGCTACACCTTC. It translates to CASSYSGTGDHGYTF.

The J gene is TRBJ2-1, the V gene TRBV18; D unresolved. Germline V gene data show CDR1 as KGHSH and CDR2 as LQKENI. CDR3 length equals 15 residues. V lost 3 bases and J 5 bases, leaving 14 bases between the germline ends. In DNA form, the CDR3 reads TGTGCCAGCTCACCGCTCCCATTTCAGAACAATGAGCAGTTCTTC. Its protein is CASSPLPFQNNEQFF.

The chain employs TRBV6-5 and TRBJ1-2; D not certain. V was clipped by 2 bases and J by 3 bases, with 16 bases between them. The CDR3 loop spans 16 amino acids. Germline-derived CDR1 and CDR2 are MNHEY and SVGAGI. Here the CDR3 DNA reads TGTGCCAGCAGTTACAGGCACACGCGCCTCCACTATGGCTACACCTTC. Translation gives CASSYRHTRLHYGYTF.